This T cell receptor beta chain was recorded in a study of blood T cells in healthy people across ages. The second PCR ran 7 to 11 cycles with a sample-barcoded 5' primer and J-beta primers. Tags on each cDNA molecule came from a template-switch adaptor with 12 random nucleotides. TCRdb recomputed calls from the 5' RACE reads with MiXCR, one row per CDR3 protein. The sample shows hundreds of thousands of distinct CDR3 sequences, roughly 58% of them seen only once. Germline values: CDR1 DFQATT, CDR2 SNEGSKA (reference sequence). The V and J ends lost 6 bases and 10 bases respectively, with 16 bases between them. The length of the CDR3 is 12 residues.

The V and J genes are TRBV20-1 and TRBJ2-1, with a possible D match to TRBD2 (5 bases). Sequencing was performed on blood. This receptor was obtained from a man aged 55 to 70 in good health. Here the CDR3 reads CSAPVTSSEQFF. The CDR3 nucleotides read TGCAGTGCGCCAGTCACTAGTTCCGAGCAGTTCTTC.